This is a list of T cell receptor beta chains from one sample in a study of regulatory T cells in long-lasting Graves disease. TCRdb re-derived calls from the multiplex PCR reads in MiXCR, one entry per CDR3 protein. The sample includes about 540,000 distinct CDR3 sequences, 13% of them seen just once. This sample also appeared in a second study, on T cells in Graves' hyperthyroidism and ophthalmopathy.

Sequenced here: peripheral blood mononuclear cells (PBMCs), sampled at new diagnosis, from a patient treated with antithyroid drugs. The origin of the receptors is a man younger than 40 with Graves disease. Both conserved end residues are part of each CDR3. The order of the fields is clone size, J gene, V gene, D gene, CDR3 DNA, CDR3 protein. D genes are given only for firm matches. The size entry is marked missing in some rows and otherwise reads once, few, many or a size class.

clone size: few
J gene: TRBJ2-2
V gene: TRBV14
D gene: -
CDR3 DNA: TGTGCCAGCAGCCAGCGTTCAGACGACCGGGAGCTGTTTTTT
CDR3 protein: CASSQRSDDRELFF

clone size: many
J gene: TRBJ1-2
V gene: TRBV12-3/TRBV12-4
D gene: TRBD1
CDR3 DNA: TGTGCCAGCACTCCTGGGACAGCCTATGGCTACACCTTC
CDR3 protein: CASTPGTAYGYTF

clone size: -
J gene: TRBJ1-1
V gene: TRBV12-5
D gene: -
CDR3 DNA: TGTGCTAGTGGTCCAAACGCTGAAGCTTTCTTT
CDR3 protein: CASGPNAEAFF

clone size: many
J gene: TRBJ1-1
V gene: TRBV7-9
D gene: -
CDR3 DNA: TGTGCCAGCAGCTACCGGGGTCGGGACACTGAAGCTTTCTTT
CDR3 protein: CASSYRGRDTEAFF

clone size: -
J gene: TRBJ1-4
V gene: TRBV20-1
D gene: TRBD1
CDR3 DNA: TGCAGTGCTAGAGACGACGGGGACAGTGAAAAACTGTTTTTT
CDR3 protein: CSARDDGDSEKLFF

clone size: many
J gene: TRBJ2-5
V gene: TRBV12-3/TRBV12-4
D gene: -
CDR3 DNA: TGTGCCAGCAGACTAGTAGGACACCCAGGGAGAGAGACCCAGTACTTC
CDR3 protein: CASRLVGHPGRETQYF

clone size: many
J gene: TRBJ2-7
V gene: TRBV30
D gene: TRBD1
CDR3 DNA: TGTGCCTGGAGTGTAACAGGGGGCTACGAGCAGTACTTC
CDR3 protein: CAWSVTGGYEQYF

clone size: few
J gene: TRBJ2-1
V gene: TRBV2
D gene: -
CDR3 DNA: TGTGCCAGCAGGGGGGGACCGCCTGGGTTCTTC
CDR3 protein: CASRGGPPGFF

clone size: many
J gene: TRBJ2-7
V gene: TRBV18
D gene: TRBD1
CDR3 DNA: TGTGCCAGCTCACCCGGACAGGGCGCCGACGAGCAGTACTTC
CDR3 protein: CASSPGQGADEQYF

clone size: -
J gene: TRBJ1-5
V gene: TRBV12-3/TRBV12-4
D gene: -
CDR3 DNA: TGTGCCAGCAGTTTGAATCTAAATCAGCCCCAGCATTTT
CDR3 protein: CASSLNLNQPQHF